This T cell receptor (beta chain) is drawn from a study of blood T cells in healthy people across ages (dated by TCRdb to between 2015 and 2016). Turning to the overall study: In model experiments, roughly one uniquely barcoded TCR beta cDNA molecule per two T cells was captured by template switching. The donors were divided into four age groups: young (average about 15 years), middle-aged (over 35), aged (about 61) and long-lived (around 87). Using the same blood draw, the study looked at two additional independent replicas of 1 million unique cDNA reads for two donors, one aged 18 to 29 and the other aged 80 or older. The study measured age-related changes in TCR beta repertoire diversity using deep sequencing normalized with unique cDNA molecular identifiers. To avoid experimental bias, donors of different ages were spread randomly across the sequencing lanes. General conclusions and limits of the study: Observed TCR beta diversity per million T cells fell roughly linearly with age, and a significant reduction was already apparent by age around 44. Conclusive comparison of naive and antigen-experienced compartments was prevented by the profiling of bulk unsorted PBMCs. Donor CMV infection status was unknown, potentially confounding age-related changes in expanded clonotypes. Total diversity estimates from one million sequenced T cells were considered lower bounds and underestimates. A strong correlation was found between observed TCR beta diversity and the percentage of naive T cells measured by flow cytometry. Compared with the aged group, more naive CD4+ T cells, fewer expanded clones and increased TCR diversity were shown by the long-lived group, suggesting age selection.

Donors were under 40 systemically healthy Caucasian individuals from Russia aged roughly 6 to 100 years. Each donor gave around 9.9 milliliters of peripheral blood, collected into EDTA-treated Vacutainer tubes. Ficoll-Paque density-gradient centrifugation was used to isolate PBMCs, with at least 6 million per sample. Trizol reagent was used to extract total RNA from the PBMCs, yielding at least 6 micrograms per sample. The percentages of naive CD45RAhigh/CD27high T cells were determined by flow cytometry on a PBMC aliquot from every donor. This clonotype was detected a few times. Its antigen target is currently unknown. No per-base quality is available; no much larger clone lies one base away. The CDR3 covers 18 residues, taking in both the cysteine and the phenylalanine. The read is trimmed to its CDR3 DNA, 54 bases read in frame from base 1. V gives up 2 bases and J gives up 2 bases, and the segment between their germline ends measures 21 bases. CDR1 and CDR2 were assigned from the germline V gene as SGHRS and YFSETQ.

Preparation of the library involved 5' RACE. Sequencing instrument: Illumina HiSeq 2500. A second PCR of roughly 6 to 11 cycles was run with a J-beta primer mix and a sample-barcoded 5' primer. A unique molecular identifier was introduced onto each TCR beta cDNA molecule by a template-switch 5' adaptor carrying 12 random nucleotides. Each sample yielded at least 2.5 million CDR3-containing paired-end reads. First-strand cDNA synthesis was performed from all RNA using the Mint cDNA synthesis kit, with priming by a TRBC-specific oligonucleotide. Following uracil-DNA glycosylase treatment, a first 18-cycle PCR with universal primers M1SS and BC2_uni_R was performed on all cDNA. For the original study's pipeline: For normalization, 1 million high-quality reads, each with a distinct molecular identifier, were randomly selected from each sample. Instead of being binned into consensus sequences, reads with shared molecular identifiers were discarded. CDR3 identification, clonotype clustering and error correction used MiTCR with a Q25 quality threshold and the strictest error-elimination algorithm. A nonparametric unseen species model with Euler transformation was used to estimate a lower bound on total TCR beta diversity. Through fastp at Q25 and MiXCR, TCRdb rebuilt clones from the public reads, retaining in-frame beta chains. Rows merge per CDR3 protein into single entries with the most common DNA and genes. V and J calls and clone size were set by TCRdb, not the authors. The table for this sample lists fewer than 1 million distinct CDR3 sequences; approximately 44% of them were counted only once. About a fifth of the sample comes from the top ten.

Sequencing was done on a sample of blood. This sequence uses TRBV5-1 and TRBJ2-3; the D gene identity is not certain. This TCR came from a man between 60 and 75 years old in good health. In nucleotides, the sequence is TGCGCCAGCAGCTTTACCGGAATTTCCCCCATCAACACAGATACGCAGTATTTT. It codes for CASSFTGISPINTDTQYF.